This T cell receptor (beta chain) was documented in a study of cytomegalovirus exposure and HLA in healthy donors. To note about this clone: Its antigen is unknown.

The CDR3 consists of 16 residues. J gave up 4 bases and V 5 bases, and 9 bases lay outside the gene matches. Germline lookup yields CDR1 MGHRA and CDR2 YSYEKL. Study-level findings and limits: Highest at DRB1 and lowest at HLA-C, TCR association rates differed among HLA loci in a later analysis.

The PCR contained 60 Vbeta and 13 Jbeta primers. The table came from immunoSEQ multiplex PCR; TCRdb's copy has only in-frame clones and leaves some out. The data hold around 120,000 clones, with around three quarters observed a single time. The chain uses TRBV4-1 and TRBJ2-7; 12 nucleotides align to TRBD2. The source material was PBMCs. The sequence derives from a man aged 25-40 years in good health and CMV-seronegative. The DNA for the CDR3 is TGCGCCAGCAGCGTCATGAGGACTAGCGGGAAATACGAGCAGTACTTC. This codes for CASSVMRTSGKYEQYF.